This passage covers 10 T cell receptor beta chains from one sample sequenced in a study of shared clonotypes between healthy human individuals. Only in-frame clones appear in the TCRdb table, and some are missing; sequencing was by immunoSEQ multiplex PCR. The sample lists about 1.5 million clones, 96% occurring once. The specimen sequenced was naive CD4+ T cells sorted from blood. Subset described: CD45RA+ positively selected. These TCRs come from a man aged 30-40 years in good health.

As for this clone: Other DNA sequences within the sample encode an identical CDR3. The chain employs TRBV30 and TRBJ2-3; D remains ambiguous. The CDR3 sequence is 12 residues long. V was pared by 3 bases and J by 0 bases, with 4 bases between. Germline CDR1 is GTSNPN and CDR2 is SVGIG (reference sequence). CDR3 nucleotide sequence: TGTGCCTGGAGACACAGCACAGATACGCAGTATTTT. This encodes CAWRHSTDTQYF.

The chain combines TRBV28 with TRBJ2-3; no reliable D call. The CDR3 is 14 residues long. Trimming cost V 3 bases and J 7 bases, with 14 bases left between them. Per the germline V gene, CDR1 is MDHEN and CDR2 is SYDVKM. The CDR3 spells CASSLTGVVHTQYF. The CDR3 nucleotides read TGTGCCAGCAGTTTGACGGGTGTGGTACATACGCAGTATTTT. Together with reference TRBV28 and TRBJ2-3, the CDR3 gives the full variable domain: DVKVTQSSRYLVKRTGEKVFLECVQDMDHENMFWYRQDPGLGLRLIYFSYDVKMKEKGDIPEGYSVSREKKERFSLILESASTNQTSMYLCASSLTGVVHTQYFGPGTRLTVL.

The V gene is TRBV11-2, the J gene TRBJ2-3; the match to TRBD2 covers 13 bases. With 3 bases clipped from V and 1 base from J, the junction kept 4 bases outside the gene matches. Per the germline V gene, CDR1 is SGHAT and CDR2 is FQNNGV. The CDR3 is made up of 17 amino acids. This chain's CDR3 is CASSLRLAGGGTDTQYF. Here the CDR3 DNA reads TGTGCCAGCAGCTTGAGACTAGCGGGAGGAGGCACAGATACGCAGTATTTT.

The chain joins TRBV5-6 to TRBJ2-1, with 11 bases fitting TRBD2. Germline V lookup: CDR1 SGHDT, CDR2 YYEEEE. This CDR3 has 16 amino acids. Losses at the gene ends were 4 bases for V and 3 bases for J; bases not matched to a gene: 6. CDR3 in amino acids: CASSPGLADYYNEQFF. CDR3 DNA: TGTGCCAGCAGCCCGGGACTAGCGGACTACTACAATGAGCAGTTCTTC.

The chain joins TRBV5-6 to TRBJ2-7; D is possibly TRBD1 or TRBD2 (5 bases each). Trimming removed 2 bases at V and 4 bases at J, with 16 bases between. Germline lookup yields CDR1 SGHDT and CDR2 YYEEEE. The CDR3 loop spans 15 amino acids. The CDR3 sequence is CASSLRDRLYYEQYF. The CDR3 nucleotides are TGTGCCAGCAGCTTACGGGACCGGCTATATTACGAGCAGTACTTC.

This sequence joins TRBV18 and TRBJ2-7; D might be TRBD1 or TRBD2, each matching 5 bases. The germline V gene encodes CDR1 KGHSH and CDR2 LQKENI. The V and J ends lost 0 bases and 4 bases respectively, with 25 bases between them. The CDR3 consists of 19 residues. This CDR3 is CASSPPVIRGPMSRYEQYF. As DNA, the CDR3 is TGTGCCAGCTCACCACCGGTTATCCGGGGACCAATGTCCAGATACGAGCAGTACTTC.

The chain is built from TRBV28 and TRBJ1-1, with TRBD1 matching 9 bases. Trimming took 3 bases from V and 4 from J; bases not matched to a gene: 6. The V gene's germline CDR1 is MDHEN and CDR2 SYDVKM. The CDR3 is 15 residues long. Here the CDR3 reads CASSLDRGWVTEAFF. In nucleotides, the CDR3 is TGTGCCAGCAGTTTGGACAGGGGTTGGGTCACTGAAGCTTTCTTT.

This rearrangement joins TRBV29-1 to TRBJ2-5; 14 nucleotides agree with TRBD2. Germline lookup yields CDR1 SQVTM and CDR2 ANQGSEA. Trimming took 8 bases from V and 5 from J; bases not matched to a gene: 4. The CDR3 totals 13 residues. The CDR3, as DNA: TGCAGCACCCGGACTAGCGGGAGGGAGACCCAGTACTTC. Its translation: CSTRTSGRETQYF.

V is TRBV29-1 and J is TRBJ2-1; 10 bases line up with TRBD2. Germline V lookup: CDR1 SQVTM, CDR2 ANQGSEA. Losses at the gene ends were 2 bases for V and 4 bases for J; bases not matched to a gene: 5. The CDR3 is made up of 15 amino acids. CDR3 coding DNA: TGCAGCGTTGAAACGCCTAGCGGGAGTTACAATGAGCAGTTCTTC. Amino acids: CSVETPSGSYNEQFF.

The gene calls are TRBV29-1 and TRBJ2-3; 9 bases are shared with TRBD1. The germline CDR1 and CDR2 sequences are SQVTM and ANQGSEA. The CDR3 is made up of 15 amino acids. After removal of 7 bases from V and 2 bases from J, the junction contained 10 bases not matched to a gene. The CDR3 region is CSAKSGQGHTDTQYF. CDR3 bases: TGCAGCGCGAAATCGGGACAGGGCCACACAGATACGCAGTATTTT.